This T cell receptor (beta chain) was documented in a study of blood T cells in healthy people across ages. Alongside a J-beta primer mix, a sample-barcoded 5' primer served in a second PCR lasting roughly 7 to 11 cycles. MiXCR, applied by TCRdb to the 5' RACE reads, yields one record per CDR3 protein. Seen here are more than 800,000 distinct CDR3 sequences, more than 40% observed once, and the top ten hold 18%. The CDR3 totals 15 residues. CDR1 and CDR2 from the germline V gene are MNHNS and SASEGT. V was pared by 8 bases and J by 4 bases, with 17 bases between. Concerning this clonotype itself: Its specificity is unknown.

Study findings and constraints: The study found TCR beta diversity correlated strongly with naive T cell percentage. Researchers judged that diversity estimates from one million T cells fell short of true values. Fewer expanded clones and more diversity marked long-lived versus aged donors.

Russia was home to the donors, healthy Caucasian individuals aged roughly 6 to 95. This clonotype was obtained from a woman aged 60-75 years in good health. This chain connects TRBV6-1 to TRBJ2-2, with a possible D match to TRBD2 (6 bases). Sequencing was carried out using blood. CDR3: CASDRRGSGTGELFF. The CDR3 nucleotides are TGTGCCAGCGATCGAAGGGGTAGCGGCACCGGGGAGCTGTTTTTT.